A single sample is the source of the 23 T cell receptor beta chains below, sequenced in a study of regulatory T cells in long-lasting Graves disease (dated by TCRdb to about 2021). Library generation was performed with multiplex PCR. The reads were generated on an Illumina HiSeq 4000. CDR3 regions were amplified by Arm-PCR with iRepertoire HTBI primers to construct TCR beta libraries. The raw public data were reprocessed by TCRdb itself: fastp quality trimming at Q25, MiXCR clonotype calling, in-frame beta chains only. Rows are combined by CDR3 protein, so each entry shows the most common genes and DNA. The sample table lists roughly 610,000 distinct CDR3 sequences, 15% to 20% of them with a count of one. Of the sample, approximately 12% is held by the ten largest clones. What the time point label conveys for this sample: newly diagnosed GD, antithyroid drugs for less than 3 months. RNA was extracted from PBMCs in TRIzol for both TCR sequencing and RNA sequencing.

The same data also went into a second study, on T cells in Graves' hyperthyroidism and ophthalmopathy.

The starting material was peripheral blood mononuclear cells (PBMCs), obtained at new diagnosis, from a patient treated with antithyroid drugs. The receptors originated from a young man with Graves disease. Donor details come from another sample of the same person, matched by shared clones.

There are many counts of this clonotype. V gene TRBV27 combines with J gene TRBJ2-4, with 9 positions matching TRBD1. The germline gives CDR1 MNHEY, CDR2 SMNVEV (reference sequence). The CDR3 extends over 16 amino acids. Unmatched junction bases numbered 5, after V lost 5 bases and J lost 0 bases. CDR3 loop: CASSRDRALAKNIQYF. The CDR3 DNA reads as TGTGCCAGCAGTAGGGACAGGGCTTTAGCCAAAAACATTCAGTACTTC.

This clonotype was seen ten or more times. The J gene is TRBJ2-3, the V gene TRBV12-3 or TRBV12-4, with TRBD2 matching over 9 bases. The CDR3 has 14 amino acids. Trimming took 7 bases from V and 5 from J; bases not matched to a gene: 7. The CDR3 sequence: CASTLAGVVDTQYF. For the CDR3, the DNA is TGTGCCAGCACCTTAGCGGGGGTGGTAGATACGCAGTATTTT.

A remark on this clonotype: At one end, the junction sequence differs from germline, possibly due to a read error. In nucleotides, the CDR3 is TGCGCCAGCAGCCAAGCACAAAACCCGAACACCGGGGAGCTGTTTTTT. This gives the protein CASSQAQNPNTGELFF. This chain uses TRBV11-1 with TRBJ2-2; no clear D gene. From germline, CDR1 is SGHAT and CDR2 FQDESV (reference sequence). The CDR3 loop spans 16 amino acids.

In this sample, this clonotype turned up many times. V and J are TRBV27 and TRBJ2-1; 7 bases are a match to TRBD2. The CDR3 runs to 17 residues. Germline values: CDR1 MNHEY, CDR2 SMNVEV (reference sequence). V was clipped by 3 bases and J by 0 bases; unmatched bases: 8. In DNA form, the CDR3 reads TGTGCCAGCAGTTTGGCTAGCGGTATGAGCTCCTACAATGAGCAGTTCTTC. This encodes CASSLASGMSSYNEQFF.

This clonotype was seen many times. The chain links TRBV20-1 to TRBJ2-7; a possible D gene is TRBD2 (6 bases). Germline-derived CDR1 and CDR2 are DFQATT and SNEGSKA (reference sequence). CDR3 length equals 16 residues. V lost 6 bases and J 2 bases, leaving 23 bases between the germline ends. CDR3 sequence: CSAERARPAGTYEQYF. CDR3 DNA: TGCAGTGCGGAACGGGCCCGACCCGCGGGAACCTACGAGCAGTACTTC.

J is TRBJ2-2 and V is TRBV6-2 or TRBV6-3, with TRBD1 as a possible D gene (5 bases). The germline V and J ends were trimmed by 0 bases and 9 bases, with 11 bases remaining between them. CDR3 length: 14 amino acids. Germline CDR1 MNHEY, CDR2 SVGEGT. CDR3 in DNA: TGTGCCAGCAGTTACTCGACCCAGGGTAGGGAGCTGTTTTTT. It translates to CASSYSTQGRELFF.

This clonotype was found many times. The chain has TRBV12-3 or TRBV12-4 and TRBJ1-5; D uncertain. This CDR3 has 14 amino acids. V was cut by 2 bases and J by 1 base, with 6 bases left in between. The CDR3 DNA sequence: TGTGCCAGCAGTTTACACAAGAGCAATCAGCCCCAGCATTTT. This sequence encodes CASSLHKSNQPQHF.

This sequence joins TRBV19 and TRBJ2-7; no clear D gene. V was trimmed by 1 base and J by 7 bases, leaving 14 bases between them. The CDR3 runs 14 residues. From germline, CDR1 is LNHDA and CDR2 SQIVND (reference sequence). The CDR3 reads CASSIGTEKPEQYF. CDR3 nucleotide sequence: TGTGCCAGTAGTATAGGCACAGAGAAACCGGAGCAGTACTTC.

This clonotype came up a few times. The missing conserved phenylalanine or tryptophan at the end of this CDR3 makes a read error likely. The V gene is TRBV7-9, the J gene TRBJ2-7; possible D gene TRBD2, 5 bases. There are 13 residues in the CDR3. Germline loops: CDR1 SEHNR, CDR2 FQNEAQ (reference sequence). The V end lost 0 bases, the J end lost 5 bases, and 8 bases lay between the germline ends. CDR3 sequence reads: CASSLAMRDEQYL. The CDR3 DNA reads as TGTGCCAGCAGCTTAGCGATGCGGGACGAGCAGTACCTC.

The chain links TRBV20-1 to TRBJ2-1; D gene ambiguous. Trimming took off 0 bases at V and 2 bases at J, with 5 bases between the two ends. The germline V gene encodes CDR1 DFQATT and CDR2 SNEGSKA (reference sequence). The CDR3 length is 13 residues. This CDR3 reads CSAREPAYNEQFF. As DNA, the CDR3 is TGCAGTGCTAGAGAACCAGCCTACAATGAGCAGTTCTTC.

Many counts were recorded for this clonotype. The chain has TRBV7-9 and TRBJ2-5; D is undetermined. The V gene's germline CDR1 is SEHNR and CDR2 FQNEAQ (reference sequence). This CDR3 has 15 residues. V was cut by 4 bases and J by 4 bases, with 16 bases left in between. In nucleotides, the CDR3 is TGTGCCAGCAGCTCGCAGGTTCTGGTTGGAGAGACCCAGTACTTC. It specifies CASSSQVLVGETQYF.

This clonotype was observed many times. The V call is TRBV28, the J call TRBJ2-6, with a possible D match to TRBD1 (5 bases). This CDR3 is 15 amino acids long. CDR1 and CDR2 (germline): MDHEN, SYDVKM. V lost 7 bases and J 0 bases, leaving 10 bases between the germline ends. The CDR3 is CASMDIPSGANVLTF. The CDR3 DNA is TGTGCCAGCATGGACATACCCTCTGGGGCCAACGTCCTGACTTTC.

There are a few counts of this clonotype. This chain uses TRBV9 with TRBJ1-1, with D perhaps matching TRBD1 (6 bases). Trimming removed 0 bases from V and 0 bases from J, with 9 bases in between. Germline V lookup: CDR1 SGDLS, CDR2 YYNGEE. The CDR3 contains 15 residues. The CDR3 loop reads CASSVGSGVNTEAFF. CDR3 coding DNA: TGTGCCAGCAGCGTAGGGTCAGGGGTGAACACTGAAGCTTTCTTT.

This clonotype was seen a handful of times. V and J are TRBV2 and TRBJ1-3; 7 bases map to TRBD1. Per the germline V gene, CDR1 is SNHLY and CDR2 is FYNNEI. The J segment lost 0 bases and the V segment lost 4 bases, leaving 6 bases of the junction unmatched. This CDR3 has 16 amino acids. DNA of the CDR3: TGTGCCAGCAGTGGACAGGGAATCGGCTCTGGAAACACCATATATTTT. Translated, it gives CASSGQGIGSGNTIYF.

This clonotype was counted ten times or more. The genes are TRBV27 and TRBJ2-7; 8 bases are a match to TRBD1. The CDR3 contains 15 residues. Trimming cost V 3 bases and J 2 bases; bases outside gene matches: 6. Germline CDR1 reads MNHEY; CDR2 reads SMNVEV (reference sequence). The CDR3 sequence is CASSFLTGAAYEQYF. The CDR3, as DNA: TGTGCCAGCAGTTTCCTGACAGGGGCAGCCTACGAGCAGTACTTC.

The chain is built from TRBV9 and TRBJ2-5; 11 nucleotides match TRBD2. The length of the CDR3 is 17 residues. Germline assignment: CDR1 SGDLS and CDR2 YYNGEE. Trimming took 0 bases from V and 5 from J; bases not matched to a gene: 9. The DNA for the CDR3 is TGTGCCAGCAGCGTAGGTGTTAGCGGGAGGGCCCGTGAGACCCAGTACTTC. It encodes CASSVGVSGRARETQYF. The variable domain in full, completed from reference TRBV9 and TRBJ2-5, reads DSGVTQTPKHLITATGQRVTLRCSPRSGDLSVYWYQQSLDQGLQFLIQYYNGEERAKGNILERFSAQQFPDLHSELNLSSLELGDSALYFCASSVGVSGRARETQYFGPGTRLLVL.

A single count supports this clonotype. The chain has TRBV20-1 and TRBJ1-3; 7 nucleotides match TRBD1. V trimming: 3 bases; J trimming: 0 bases; junction bases outside the gene matches: 5. This CDR3 has 15 residues. Germline lookup yields CDR1 DFQATT and CDR2 SNEGSKA (reference sequence). The CDR3 nucleotides are TGCAGTGCTAGGGGGGACAGAGACTCTGGAAACACCATATATTTT. This gives the protein CSARGDRDSGNTIYF.

This clonotype was found many times. J is TRBJ2-2 and V is TRBV19; D possibly corresponds to TRBD2 (5 bases). Trimming took off 7 bases at V and 3 bases at J, with 18 bases between the two ends. This CDR3 contains 16 residues. Germline assignment: CDR1 LNHDA and CDR2 SQIVND (reference sequence). The CDR3 DNA sequence: TGTGCCAGTACTCCTCGGGGAAACCTTTACACCGGGGAGCTGTTTTTT. Translation: CASTPRGNLYTGELFF.

This clonotype occurred many times. The chain recombines TRBV20-1 with TRBJ2-3; tentative D call: TRBD2 (6 bases). CDR1 is DFQATT, CDR2 SNEGSKA, per germline (reference sequence). CDR3 length equals 18 residues. Trimming removed 1 base at V and 0 bases at J, with 20 bases between. CDR3 region: CSARAPALLSGSTDTQYF. The CDR3 DNA follows: TGCAGTGCTAGAGCCCCAGCCCTATTGAGCGGGAGCACAGATACGCAGTATTTT.

V is TRBV30 and J is TRBJ2-7, with 9 bases fitting TRBD1. Losses at the gene ends were 5 bases for V and 6 bases for J; bases not matched to a gene: 11. This CDR3 spans 14 amino acids. Germline V gene data show CDR1 as GTSNPN and CDR2 as SVGIG (reference sequence). CDR3 coding DNA: TGTGCCTGGTCCCGGGACAGGGAGGGCGGCGAGCAGTACTTC. It is translated as CAWSRDREGGEQYF.

This clonotype was counted between two and nine times. V gene TRBV4-1 combines with J gene TRBJ2-1; the match to TRBD2 covers 8 bases. J gave up 0 bases and V 0 bases, and 7 bases lay outside the gene matches. The germline gives CDR1 MGHRA, CDR2 YSYEKL. This CDR3 is 18 amino acids long. In nucleotides, the CDR3 is TGCGCCAGCAGCCAAGATCAAGGCGGGAGGAGCTCCTACAATGAGCAGTTCTTC. This codes for CASSQDQGGRSSYNEQFF.

This clonotype came up many times. The chain employs TRBV29-1 and TRBJ2-5; D ambiguous. The CDR3 has 12 residues. Germline CDR1 SQVTM, CDR2 ANQGSEA. The V and J ends lost 4 bases and 5 bases respectively, with 11 bases between them. DNA for the CDR3: TGCAGCGTTGGTGTAATGGCTGAGACCCAGTACTTC. Translating gives CSVGVMAETQYF.

V is TRBV29-1 and J is TRBJ2-7; the D is unclear. V lost 5 bases and J 7 bases, leaving 9 bases between the germline ends. The CDR3 totals 10 residues. Germline CDR1 reads SQVTM; CDR2 reads ANQGSEA. The CDR3 DNA follows: TGCAGCGTTTTTTCGGTAGAGCAGTACTTC. It translates to CSVFSVEQYF.